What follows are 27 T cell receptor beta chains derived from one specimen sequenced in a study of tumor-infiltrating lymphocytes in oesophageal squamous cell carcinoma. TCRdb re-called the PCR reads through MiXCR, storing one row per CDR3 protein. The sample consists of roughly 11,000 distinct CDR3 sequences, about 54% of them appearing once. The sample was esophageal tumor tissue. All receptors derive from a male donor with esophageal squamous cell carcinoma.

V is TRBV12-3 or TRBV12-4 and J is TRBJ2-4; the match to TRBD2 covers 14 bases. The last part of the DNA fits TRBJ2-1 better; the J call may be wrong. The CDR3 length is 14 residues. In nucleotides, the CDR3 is TGTGCCAGCAGTCCAGGACTAGCGGGGGGATTGCAGTTCTTC. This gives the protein CASSPGLAGGLQFF.

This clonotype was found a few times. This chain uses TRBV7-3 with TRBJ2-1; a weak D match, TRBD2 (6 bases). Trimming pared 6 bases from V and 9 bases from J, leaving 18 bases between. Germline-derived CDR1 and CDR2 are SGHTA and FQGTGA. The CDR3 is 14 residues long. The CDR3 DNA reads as TGTGCCAGCAGGTCCCTAGCCGGGGGAGGTGAGCAGTTCTTC. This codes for CASRSLAGGGEQFF.

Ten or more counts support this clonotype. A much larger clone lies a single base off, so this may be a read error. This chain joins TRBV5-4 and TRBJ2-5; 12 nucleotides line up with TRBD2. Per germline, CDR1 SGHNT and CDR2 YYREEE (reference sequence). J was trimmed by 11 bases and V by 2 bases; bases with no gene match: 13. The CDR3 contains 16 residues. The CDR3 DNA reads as TGTGCCAGCAGCTTCCTACTAGCGGGAGGTAGGGGTGAGCAGTACTTC. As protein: CASSFLLAGGRGEQYF.

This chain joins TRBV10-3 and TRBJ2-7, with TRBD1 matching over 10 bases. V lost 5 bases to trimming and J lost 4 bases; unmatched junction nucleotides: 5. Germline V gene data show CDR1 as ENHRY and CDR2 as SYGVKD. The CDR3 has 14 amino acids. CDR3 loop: CAISQTGGGYEQYF. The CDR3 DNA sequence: TGTGCCATCAGTCAGACAGGGGGCGGTTACGAGCAGTACTTC.

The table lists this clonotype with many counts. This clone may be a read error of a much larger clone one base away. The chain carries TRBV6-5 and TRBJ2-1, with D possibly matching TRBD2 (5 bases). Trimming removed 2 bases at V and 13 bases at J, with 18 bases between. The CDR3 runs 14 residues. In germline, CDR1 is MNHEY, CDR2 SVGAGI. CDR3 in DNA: TGTGCCAGCAGTTACGGGGTCCTGAGGGAGACCCAGTTCTTC. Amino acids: CASSYGVLRETQFF.

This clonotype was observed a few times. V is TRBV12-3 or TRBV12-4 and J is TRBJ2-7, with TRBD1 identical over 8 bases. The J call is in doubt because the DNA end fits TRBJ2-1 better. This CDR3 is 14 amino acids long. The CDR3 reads CASRPTGAYNEQFF. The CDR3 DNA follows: TGTGCCAGCAGACCGACAGGGGCCTACAATGAGCAGTTCTTC.

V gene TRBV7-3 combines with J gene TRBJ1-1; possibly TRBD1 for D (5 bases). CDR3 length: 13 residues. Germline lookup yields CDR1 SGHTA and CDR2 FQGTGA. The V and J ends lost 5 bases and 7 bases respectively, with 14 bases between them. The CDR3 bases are TGTGCCAGCAGCCCCGGGATGGGGCTTGAAGCTTTCTTT. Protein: CASSPGMGLEAFF.

Written as DNA, the CDR3 is TGTGCCAGCAGCTTAGACGGAGGGATGAACACTGAAGCTTTCTTT. It encodes CASSLDGGMNTEAFF. The chain is built from TRBV7-8 and TRBJ1-1; D unclear. The V end lost 1 base, the J end lost 0 bases, and 9 bases lay between the germline ends. The CDR3 is made up of 15 amino acids. The V gene's germline CDR1 is SGHVS and CDR2 FQNEAQ.

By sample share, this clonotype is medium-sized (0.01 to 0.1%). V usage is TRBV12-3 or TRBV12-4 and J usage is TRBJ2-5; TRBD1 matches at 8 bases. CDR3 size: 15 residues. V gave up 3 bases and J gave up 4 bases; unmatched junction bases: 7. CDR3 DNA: TGTGCCAGCAGTTTGGCGACAGGGGTCACAGAGACCCAGTACTTC. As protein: CASSLATGVTETQYF.

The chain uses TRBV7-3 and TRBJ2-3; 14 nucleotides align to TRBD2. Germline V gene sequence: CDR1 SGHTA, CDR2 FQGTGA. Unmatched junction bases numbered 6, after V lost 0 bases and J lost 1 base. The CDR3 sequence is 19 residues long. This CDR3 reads CASSLTGTSGGVGTDTQYF. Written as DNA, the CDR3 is TGTGCCAGCAGCTTAACAGGGACTAGCGGGGGCGTAGGCACAGATACGCAGTATTTT.

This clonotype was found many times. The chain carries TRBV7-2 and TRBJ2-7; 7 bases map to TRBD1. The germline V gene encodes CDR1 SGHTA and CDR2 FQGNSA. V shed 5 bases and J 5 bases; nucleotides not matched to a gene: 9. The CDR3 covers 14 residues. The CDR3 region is CASSRDRISDEQYF. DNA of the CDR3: TGTGCCAGCAGCCGGGACAGAATTTCCGACGAGCAGTACTTC.

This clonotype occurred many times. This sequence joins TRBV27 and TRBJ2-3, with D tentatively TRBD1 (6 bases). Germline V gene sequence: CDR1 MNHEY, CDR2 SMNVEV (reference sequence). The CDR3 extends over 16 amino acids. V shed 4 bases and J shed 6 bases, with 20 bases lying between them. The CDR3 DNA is TGTGCCAGCAGTTCCTACAGGGATCATAGTGTGGATACGCAGTATTTT. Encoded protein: CASSSYRDHSVDTQYF.

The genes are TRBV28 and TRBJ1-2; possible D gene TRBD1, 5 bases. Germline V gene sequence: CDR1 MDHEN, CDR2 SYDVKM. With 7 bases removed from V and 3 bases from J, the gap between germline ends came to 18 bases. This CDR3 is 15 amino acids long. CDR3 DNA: TGTGCCAGCAAGATCACGGGGCCATCGGACTATGGCTACACCTTC. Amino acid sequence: CASKITGPSDYGYTF.

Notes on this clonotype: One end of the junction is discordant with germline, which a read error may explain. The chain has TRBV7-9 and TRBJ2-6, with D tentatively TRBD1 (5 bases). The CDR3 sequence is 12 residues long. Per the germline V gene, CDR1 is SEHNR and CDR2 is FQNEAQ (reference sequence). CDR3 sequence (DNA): TGTGCCAGCAGCTTCGGACAAGGACCCCTCCACTTC. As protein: CASSFGQGPLHF. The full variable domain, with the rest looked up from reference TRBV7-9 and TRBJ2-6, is DTGVSQNPRHKITKRGQNVTFRCDPISEHNRLYWYRQTLGQGPEFLTYFQNEAQLEKSRLLSDRFSAERPKGSFSTLEIQRTEQGDSAMYLCASSFGQGPLHFGAGSRLTVL.

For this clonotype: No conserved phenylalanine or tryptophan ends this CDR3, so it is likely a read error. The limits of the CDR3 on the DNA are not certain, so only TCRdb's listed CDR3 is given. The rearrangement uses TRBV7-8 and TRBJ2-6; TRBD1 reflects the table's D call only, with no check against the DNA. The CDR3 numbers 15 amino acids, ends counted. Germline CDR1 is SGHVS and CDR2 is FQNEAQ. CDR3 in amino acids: CASSLATPGAQYFGA.

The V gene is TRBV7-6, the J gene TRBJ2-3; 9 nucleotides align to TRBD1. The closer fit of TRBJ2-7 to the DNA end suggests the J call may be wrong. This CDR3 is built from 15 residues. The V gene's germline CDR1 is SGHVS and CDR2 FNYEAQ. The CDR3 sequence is CASSPRTGEIYEQYF. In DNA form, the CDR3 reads TGTGCCAGCAGCCCCAGGACAGGGGAAATCTACGAGCAGTACTTC.

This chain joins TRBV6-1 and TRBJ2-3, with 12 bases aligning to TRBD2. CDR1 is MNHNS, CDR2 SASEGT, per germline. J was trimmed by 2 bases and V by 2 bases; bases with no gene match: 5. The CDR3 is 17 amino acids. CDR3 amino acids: CASSERLAGGLTDTQYF. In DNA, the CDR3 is TGTGCCAGCAGTGAAAGGCTAGCGGGAGGGCTCACAGATACGCAGTATTTT.

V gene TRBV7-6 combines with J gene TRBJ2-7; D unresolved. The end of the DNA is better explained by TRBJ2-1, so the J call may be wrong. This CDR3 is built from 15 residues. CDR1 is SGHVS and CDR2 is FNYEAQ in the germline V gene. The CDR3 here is CASSWQVISYNEQFF. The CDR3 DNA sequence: TGTGCCAGCAGCTGGCAAGTAATCTCCTACAATGAGCAGTTCTTC.

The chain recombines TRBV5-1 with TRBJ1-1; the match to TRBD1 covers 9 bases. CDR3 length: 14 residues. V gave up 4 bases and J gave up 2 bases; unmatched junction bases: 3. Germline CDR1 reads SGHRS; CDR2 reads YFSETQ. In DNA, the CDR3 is TGCGCCAGCAGCCCGGGACAGGGTAACACTGAAGCTTTCTTT. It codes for CASSPGQGNTEAFF.

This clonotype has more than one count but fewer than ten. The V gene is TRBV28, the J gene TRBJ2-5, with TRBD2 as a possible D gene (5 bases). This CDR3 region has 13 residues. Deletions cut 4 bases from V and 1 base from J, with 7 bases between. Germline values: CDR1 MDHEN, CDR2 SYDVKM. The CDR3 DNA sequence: TGTGCCAGCAGTTCGGGATCCCAAGAGACCCAGTACTTC. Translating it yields CASSSGSQETQYF.

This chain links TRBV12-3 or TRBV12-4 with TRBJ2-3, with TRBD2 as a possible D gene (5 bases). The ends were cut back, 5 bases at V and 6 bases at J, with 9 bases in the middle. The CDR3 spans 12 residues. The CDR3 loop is CASSATRDTQYF. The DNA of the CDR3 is TGTGCCAGCAGTGCAACTAGGGATACGCAGTATTTT.

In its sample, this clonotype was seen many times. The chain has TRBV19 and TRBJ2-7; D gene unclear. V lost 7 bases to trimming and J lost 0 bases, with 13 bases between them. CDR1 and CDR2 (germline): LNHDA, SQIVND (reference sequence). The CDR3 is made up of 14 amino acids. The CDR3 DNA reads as TGTGCCAGTAATCCCGGCGTCTACTCCTACGAGCAGTACTTC. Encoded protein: CASNPGVYSYEQYF. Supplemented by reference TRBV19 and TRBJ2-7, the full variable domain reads DGGITQSPKYLFRKEGQNVTLSCEQNLNHDAMYWYRQDPGQGLRLIYYSQIVNDFQKGDIAEGYSVSREKKESFPLTVTSAQKNPTAFYLCASNPGVYSYEQYFGPGTRLTVT.

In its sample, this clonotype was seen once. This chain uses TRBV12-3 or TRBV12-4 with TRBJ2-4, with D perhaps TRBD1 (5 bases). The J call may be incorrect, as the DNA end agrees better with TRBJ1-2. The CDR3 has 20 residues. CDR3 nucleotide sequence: TGTGCCAGCAGTTTAGCGCTGCGAGGGTGGGGGTTCATCTCTAGCTATGGCTACACCTTC. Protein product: CASSLALRGWGFISSYGYTF.

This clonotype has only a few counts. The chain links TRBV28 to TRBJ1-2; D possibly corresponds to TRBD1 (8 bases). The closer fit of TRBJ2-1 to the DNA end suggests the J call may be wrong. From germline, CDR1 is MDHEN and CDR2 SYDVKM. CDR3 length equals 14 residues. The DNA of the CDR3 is TGTGCCAGCAACAGGGGGGGGGAAGCCAATGAGCAGTTCTTC. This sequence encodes CASNRGGEANEQFF.

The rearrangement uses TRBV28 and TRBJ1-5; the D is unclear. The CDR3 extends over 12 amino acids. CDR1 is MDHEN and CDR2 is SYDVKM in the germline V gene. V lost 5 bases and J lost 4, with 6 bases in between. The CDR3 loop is CASSDPNQPQHF. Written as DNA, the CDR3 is TGTGCCAGCAGTGACCCGAATCAGCCCCAGCATTTT.

This CDR3 is CASRTGSGSLNFQETQYF. DNA for the CDR3: TGTGCCAGCAGGACCGGTAGCGGGAGTCTAAATTTCCAAGAGACCCAGTACTTC. This rearrangement joins TRBV7-3 to TRBJ2-1; 9 bases are shared with TRBD2. The better agreement between TRBJ2-5 and the DNA end casts doubt on the J call. The CDR3 contains 18 residues. Germline-derived CDR1 and CDR2 are SGHTA and FQGTGA.

CDR3: CASHTGGDGYTF. The DNA of the CDR3 is TGTGCCAGCCATACTGGAGGCGATGGCTACACCTTC. V is TRBV6-1 and J is TRBJ1-2; D uncertain. The ends were cut back, 8 bases at V and 6 bases at J, with 13 bases in the middle. The CDR3 length is 12 residues. Germline V gives CDR1 MNHNS, CDR2 SASEGT.